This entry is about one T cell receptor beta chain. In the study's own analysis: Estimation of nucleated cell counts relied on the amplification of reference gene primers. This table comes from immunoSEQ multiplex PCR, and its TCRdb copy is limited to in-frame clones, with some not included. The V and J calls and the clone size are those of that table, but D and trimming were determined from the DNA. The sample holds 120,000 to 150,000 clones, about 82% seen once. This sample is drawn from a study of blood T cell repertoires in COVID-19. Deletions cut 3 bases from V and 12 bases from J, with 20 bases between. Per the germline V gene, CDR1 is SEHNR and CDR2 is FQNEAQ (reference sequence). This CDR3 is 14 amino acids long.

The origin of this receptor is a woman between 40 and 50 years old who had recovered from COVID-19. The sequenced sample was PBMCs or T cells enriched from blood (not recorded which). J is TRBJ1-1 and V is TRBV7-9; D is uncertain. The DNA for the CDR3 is TGTGCCAGCAGCTTCGACCTCGACAATACCCCCCCTTTCTTT. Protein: CASSFDLDNTPPFF.